What follows are 16 T cell receptor beta chains derived from one specimen sequenced in a study of shared clonotypes between healthy human individuals (dated by TCRdb to between 2020 and 2021). The library relied on the immunoSEQ multiplex PCR assay. Entries here come from immuneACCESS through TCRdb and include only in-frame sequences with V and J called. Some clones fail to appear in such tables; in the studies checked, an unresolved V gene covers under half of the shortfall, and the cause of the remainder is unknown. In all, the sample holds roughly 2.5 million clones, and roughly 92% of those were seen once. The ten largest account for 0.11% to 0.15% of the sample. What was sequenced was naive CD4+ T cells sorted from blood. According to the study, the label for this sample's cell subset or site signals: CD45RA+ positively selected. The source is a man between 18 and 29 years old in good health.

A single count supports this clone. The chain combines TRBV6-6 with TRBJ1-3; D perhaps matches TRBD1 (6 bases). Between the trimmed V and J ends, which lost 5 bases and 1 base, there was a span of 15 bases. The CDR3 is made up of 16 amino acids. In germline, CDR1 is MNHNY, CDR2 SVGAGI (reference sequence). The CDR3 region has the DNA TGTGCCAGCAGTGGACGGGACACCGGGTCTGGAAACACCATATATTTT. Translation gives CASSGRDTGSGNTIYF.

V gene TRBV28 combines with J gene TRBJ1-5, with D hard to call. V shed 8 bases and J shed 7 bases, with 15 bases lying between them. Per the germline V gene, CDR1 is MDHEN and CDR2 is SYDVKM. This CDR3 has 13 residues. This chain's CDR3 is CASLSPAAQPQHF. The CDR3 DNA reads TGTGCCAGCCTTAGCCCCGCGGCCCAGCCCCAGCATTTT. Together with reference TRBV28 and TRBJ1-5, the CDR3 gives the full variable domain: DVKVTQSSRYLVKRTGEKVFLECVQDMDHENMFWYRQDPGLGLRLIYFSYDVKMKEKGDIPEGYSVSREKKERFSLILESASTNQTSMYLCASLSPAAQPQHFGDGTRLSIL.

The genes are TRBV7-9 and TRBJ2-3; D is undetermined. Germline CDR1 and CDR2: SEHNR and FQNEAQ (reference sequence). The CDR3 sequence is 16 residues long. The V and J ends lost 5 bases and 5 bases respectively, with 20 bases between them. CDR3 sequence (DNA): TGTGCCAGCAGCCGTCAGGCGGTCGAGCACGGAGATACGCAGTATTTT. Protein sequence: CASSRQAVEHGDTQYF.

V gene TRBV30 combines with J gene TRBJ1-1; D is unclear. The germline V and J ends were trimmed by 1 base and 3 bases, with 12 bases remaining between them. This CDR3 has 14 amino acids. Germline V gene sequence: CDR1 GTSNPN, CDR2 SVGIG (reference sequence). DNA for the CDR3: TGTGCCTGGAGTGCCCCCCCCCGGGACACTGAAGCTTTCTTT. It is translated as CAWSAPPRDTEAFF.

The V call is TRBV28, the J call TRBJ1-5; D might be TRBD1 (5 bases). CDR3 length: 14 amino acids. V lost 6 bases and J 4 bases, leaving 13 bases between the germline ends. Per the germline V gene, CDR1 is MDHEN and CDR2 is SYDVKM. DNA of the CDR3: TGTGCCAGCAGCTTAGCGGGGGTAAATCAGCCCCAGCATTTT. It specifies CASSLAGVNQPQHF.

The rearrangement links TRBV7-2 to TRBJ2-7; 11 bases line up with TRBD2. The V gene end was trimmed by 5 bases and the J gene end by 2 bases; junction bases not matched to a gene: 2. Germline CDR1 is SGHTA and CDR2 is FQGNSA. CDR3 size: 14 residues. The CDR3: CASSPTSGAYEQYF. CDR3 DNA: TGTGCCAGCAGCCCGACTAGCGGGGCCTACGAGCAGTACTTC.

The V and J genes are TRBV4-1 and TRBJ2-7; 10 positions match TRBD2. The ends lost 0 bases at V and 5 bases at J; junction bases unmatched: 13. The CDR3 consists of 18 residues. Germline CDR1 reads MGHRA; CDR2 reads YSYEKL. The DNA of the CDR3 is TGCGCCAGCAGCCAAGATTTAATTGGGACTAGCGTGGCTCACGAGCAGTACTTC. It specifies CASSQDLIGTSVAHEQYF.

This chain links TRBV5-4 with TRBJ1-2; D is uncertain. The V end was cut by 0 bases, the J end by 2 bases, with 11 bases between. CDR3 length: 15 amino acids. Germline V gene lookup returns CDR1 SGHNT and CDR2 YYREEE (reference sequence). This chain's CDR3 is CASSLEVGTNYGYTF. The CDR3 region has the DNA TGTGCCAGCAGCTTGGAGGTGGGAACGAACTATGGCTACACCTTC.

This chain's CDR3 is CAWTRTSGRNNEQFF. The CDR3 bases are TGTGCCTGGACACGCACTAGCGGGAGAAACAATGAGCAGTTCTTC. The chain combines TRBV30 with TRBJ2-1; 11 bases align to TRBD2. This CDR3 region has 15 residues. Germline assignment: CDR1 GTSNPN and CDR2 SVGIG (reference sequence). With V trimmed by 4 bases and J by 5 bases, 7 bases remained unmatched.

Comment on this clone: This same CDR3 is encoded by further DNA sequences in the sample. J is TRBJ2-5 and V is TRBV28; D is uncertain. The CDR3 covers 13 residues. CDR1 MDHEN and CDR2 SYDVKM come from the germline V gene. V was cut by 1 base and J by 5 bases, with 8 bases left in between. The CDR3 sequence: CASSLSREETQYF. CDR3 DNA: TGTGCCAGCAGTTTATCAAGAGAGGAGACCCAGTACTTC.

V usage is TRBV6-5 and J usage is TRBJ2-7, with D hard to call. This CDR3 region has 13 residues. V was cut by 4 bases and J by 3 bases, with 10 bases left in between. Germline assignment: CDR1 MNHEY and CDR2 SVGAGI. The CDR3 sequence: CASSSTQHYEQYF. The CDR3 DNA is TGTGCCAGCAGTTCGACTCAACACTACGAGCAGTACTTC.

Only one count was recorded for this clone. V and J are TRBV7-2 and TRBJ2-3, with 11 bases identical to TRBD2. In germline, CDR1 is SGHTA, CDR2 FQGNSA. Germline trimming cut 5 bases from V and 4 bases from J; bases unmatched to any gene: 2. CDR3 length equals 14 residues. CDR3 sequence reads: CASSNSGRADTQYF. CDR3 DNA: TGTGCCAGCAGCAATAGCGGGAGGGCAGATACGCAGTATTTT.

The chain employs TRBV6-5 and TRBJ1-6, with unresolved D. This CDR3 has 16 residues. Germline V gene sequence: CDR1 MNHEY, CDR2 SVGAGI. The germline V and J ends were trimmed by 3 bases and 0 bases, with 9 bases remaining between them. Written as DNA, the CDR3 is TGTGCCAGCAGTTATGGGCGGAACTCCTATAATTCACCCCTCCACTTT. It yields the protein CASSYGRNSYNSPLHF.

The CDR3: CASSPWTESMNTEAFF. DNA of the CDR3: TGTGCCAGCTCACCTTGGACAGAGTCCATGAACACTGAAGCTTTCTTT. The chain is built from TRBV18 and TRBJ1-1; weak D call: TRBD1 (6 bases). The germline V gene has CDR1 KGHSH and CDR2 LQKENI. Trimming removed 3 bases from V and 0 bases from J, with 14 bases in between. CDR3 size: 16 residues.

A remark on this clone: Other DNA sequences in the sample encode the same CDR3. This CDR3 is CASSLAVRAYEQYF. DNA for the CDR3: TGTGCCAGCAGCTTAGCCGTCAGAGCCTACGAGCAGTACTTC. The V call is TRBV7-9, the J call TRBJ2-7; D gene unclear. CDR1 is SEHNR and CDR2 is FQNEAQ in the germline V gene (reference sequence). V shed 0 bases and J shed 2 bases, with 8 bases lying between them. This CDR3 has 14 residues.

This chain joins TRBV19 and TRBJ2-1; the match to TRBD2 covers 7 bases. This CDR3 region has 13 residues. Trimming took 8 bases from V and 8 from J; bases not matched to a gene: 9. Germline CDR1 reads LNHDA; CDR2 reads SQIVND (reference sequence). In DNA form, the CDR3 reads TGTGCCAGTGACCCCAGCGGGACCGATGAGCAGTTCTTC. This gives the protein CASDPSGTDEQFF.